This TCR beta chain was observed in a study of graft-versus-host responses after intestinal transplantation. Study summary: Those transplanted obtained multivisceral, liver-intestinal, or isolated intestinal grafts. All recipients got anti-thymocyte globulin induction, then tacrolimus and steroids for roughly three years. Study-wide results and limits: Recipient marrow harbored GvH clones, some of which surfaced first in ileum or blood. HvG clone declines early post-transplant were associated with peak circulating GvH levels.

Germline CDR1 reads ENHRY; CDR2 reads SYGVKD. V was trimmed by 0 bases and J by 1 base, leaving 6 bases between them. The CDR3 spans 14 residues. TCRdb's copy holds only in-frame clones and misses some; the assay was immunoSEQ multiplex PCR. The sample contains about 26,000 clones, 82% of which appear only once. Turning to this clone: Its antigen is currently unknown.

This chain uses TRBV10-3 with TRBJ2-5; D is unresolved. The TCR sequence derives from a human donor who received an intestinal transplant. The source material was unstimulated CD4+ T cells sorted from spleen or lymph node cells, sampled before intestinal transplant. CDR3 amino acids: CAISESPAQETQYF. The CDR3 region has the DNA TGTGCCATCAGTGAGTCGCCAGCCCAAGAGACCCAGTACTTC.